This TCR beta chain emerged from a study of T cell responses to AZD1222 COVID-19 vaccine. General study points: A reported finding is that nearly half of spike-specific TCRs target unmutated variant regions. Rises in breadth and depth of Spike-specific TCRs came after two AZD1222 doses. Clonal diversity was possibly underestimated; the donors were predominantly white British and more often female. Repertoires were obtained solely post-peak T cell response.

The assay was immunoSEQ multiplex PCR, and TCRdb's table has in-frame clones only and misses some. Of some 280,000 clones listed, almost 95% are singletons. The V gene's germline CDR1 is MNHEY and CDR2 SVGAGI. The length of the CDR3 is 14 residues. V was trimmed by 4 bases and J by 5 bases, leaving 15 bases between them. A note on this clone: Its target is unknown.

This clonotype was sampled from an adult who received the AZD1222 COVID-19 vaccine. The chain joins TRBV6-5 to TRBJ2-7; a possible D gene is TRBD2 (7 bases). Sequenced material: peripheral blood, taken 28 days after the second AZD1222 dose. The chain's CDR3 is CASSSWGGRNEQYF. In DNA form, the CDR3 reads TGTGCCAGCAGTTCTTGGGGGGGCAGAAACGAGCAGTACTTC.